The rows below give T cell receptor beta chains drawn from one sample of a study of CXCR3-negative and CXCR3-positive naive CD8 T cells. TCRdb reprocessed the 5' RACE reads; each CDR3 protein has one entry and no DNA is given. The sample table includes about 150,000 distinct CDR3 sequences. Sequencing was performed on naive CXCR3+ CD8+ T cells from blood. The receptor set was obtained from a human donor in good health. Some clones in this sample may be carry-over from other donors' samples. Each CDR3 is given with its conserved first and last residue. The order of the fields is V gene, J gene, CDR3 protein.

V: TRBV7-9; J: TRBJ1-4; CDR3: CASSLPLDEKLFF
V: TRBV20-1; J: TRBJ2-6; CDR3: CSARDLQGNHSGANVLTF
V: TRBV4-2; J: TRBJ1-5; CDR3: CASSQDLSGQPQHF
V: TRBV28; J: TRBJ2-2; CDR3: CASSFVTGELFF
V: TRBV7-9; J: TRBJ1-6; CDR3: CASSLGESPLHF
V: TRBV21-1; J: TRBJ1-2; CDR3: CASSPVRGPMRGYTF
V: TRBV9; J: TRBJ2-7; CDR3: CASSPGEGTYEQYF
V: TRBV27; J: TRBJ1-1; CDR3: CASSYGQGNTEAFF
V: TRBV12-3/TRBV12-4; J: TRBJ2-5; CDR3: CASSLWATETLETQYF
V: TRBV5-6; J: TRBJ1-1; CDR3: CASSLGARDTEAFF
V: TRBV28; J: TRBJ1-4; CDR3: CASEPSDREYEKLFF
V: TRBV2; J: TRBJ1-1; CDR3: CASSTDRGKNTEAFF
V: TRBV28; J: TRBJ1-6; CDR3: CASSLMGENSPLHF
V: TRBV7-8; J: TRBJ2-7; CDR3: CASSLGGDPGAYEQYF
V: TRBV6-5; J: TRBJ1-2; CDR3: CASSYSRVGRSGYTF
V: TRBV28; J: TRBJ2-7; CDR3: CASSLGWADRDEF
V: TRBV12-3/TRBV12-4; J: TRBJ1-2; CDR3: CASSQGAFFFGYTF
V: TRBV11-2; J: TRBJ1-5; CDR3: CASSLDINQPQHF
V: TRBV12-3/TRBV12-4; J: TRBJ2-4; CDR3: CASSLSLAKNIQYF
V: TRBV6-5; J: TRBJ2-1; CDR3: CASSYSWGASPNEQFF
V: TRBV12-3/TRBV12-4; J: TRBJ2-3; CDR3: CASSLTGDTQYF
V: TRBV10-1; J: TRBJ2-3; CDR3: CASSEVRGRAACTDTQYF
V: TRBV20-1; J: TRBJ1-2; CDR3: CSARDLWGLGYGYTF
V: TRBV30; J: TRBJ1-1; CDR3: CAWSVGQGSTEAFF
V: TRBV3-1; J: TRBJ2-5; CDR3: CASSQEVVVEETQYF
V: TRBV25-1; J: TRBJ1-4; CDR3: CASSEAVITNEKLFF
V: TRBV28; J: TRBJ2-7; CDR3: CASSFGLAGDEQYF
V: TRBV11-2; J: TRBJ2-7; CDR3: CASSATGGPYEQCF
V: TRBV7-9; J: TRBJ1-4; CDR3: CASSPTGGSNEKLFF